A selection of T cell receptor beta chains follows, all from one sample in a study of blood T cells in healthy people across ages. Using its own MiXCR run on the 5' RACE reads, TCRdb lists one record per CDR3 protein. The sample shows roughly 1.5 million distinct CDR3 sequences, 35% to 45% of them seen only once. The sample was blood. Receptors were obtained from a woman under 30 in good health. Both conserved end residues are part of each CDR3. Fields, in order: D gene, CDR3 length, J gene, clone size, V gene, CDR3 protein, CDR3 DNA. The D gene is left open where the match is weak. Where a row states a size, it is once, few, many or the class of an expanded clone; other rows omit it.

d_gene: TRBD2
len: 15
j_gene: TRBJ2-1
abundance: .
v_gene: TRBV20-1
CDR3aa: CSATRLAGAYNEQFF
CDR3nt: TGCAGTGCTACCAGACTAGCGGGGGCCTACAATGAGCAGTTCTTC

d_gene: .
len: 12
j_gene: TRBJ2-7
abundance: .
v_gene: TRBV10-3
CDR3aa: CASALGEFEQYF
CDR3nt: TGTGCCTCAGCTTTGGGGGAGTTCGAGCAGTACTTC

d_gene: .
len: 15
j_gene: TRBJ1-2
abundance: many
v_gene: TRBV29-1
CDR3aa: CSVEIGDSPNYGYTF
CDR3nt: TGCAGCGTTGAAATTGGGGATTCACCTAACTATGGCTACACCTTC

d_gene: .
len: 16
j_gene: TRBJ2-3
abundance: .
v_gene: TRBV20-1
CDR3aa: CSARSGTGNPPDTQYF
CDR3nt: TGCAGTGCTCGATCCGGGACTGGCAATCCACCAGATACGCAGTATTTT

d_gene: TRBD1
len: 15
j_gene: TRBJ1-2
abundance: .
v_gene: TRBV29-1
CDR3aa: CSVAGGQGFIYGYTF
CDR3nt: TGCAGCGTTGCGGGGGGACAGGGGTTTATCTATGGCTACACCTTC

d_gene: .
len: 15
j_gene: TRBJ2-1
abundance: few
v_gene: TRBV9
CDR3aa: CASSEPGATINEQFF
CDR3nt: TGTGCCAGCAGCGAGCCAGGGGCGACAATTAATGAGCAGTTCTTC

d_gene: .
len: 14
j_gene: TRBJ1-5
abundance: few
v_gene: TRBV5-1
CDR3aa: CASSFDGLGQPQHF
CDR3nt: TGCGCCAGCAGCTTTGACGGTTTAGGGCAGCCCCAGCATTTT

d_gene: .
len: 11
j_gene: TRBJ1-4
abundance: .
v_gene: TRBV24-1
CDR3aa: CATSEAEKLFF
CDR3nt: TGTGCCACCAGTGAGGCCGAAAAACTGTTTTTT

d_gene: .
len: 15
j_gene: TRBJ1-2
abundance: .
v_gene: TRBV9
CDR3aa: CASSVYEGSNYGYTF
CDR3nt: TGTGCCAGCAGCGTATATGAAGGGTCTAACTATGGCTACACCTTC

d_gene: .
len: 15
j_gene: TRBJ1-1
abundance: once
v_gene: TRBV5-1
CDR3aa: CASSLLALGDTEAFF
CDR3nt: TGCGCCAGCAGCCTACTGGCATTAGGGGACACTGAAGCTTTCTTT

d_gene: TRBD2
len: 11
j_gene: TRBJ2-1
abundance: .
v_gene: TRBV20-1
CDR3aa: CSLAGEGEQFF
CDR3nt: TGCAGTCTAGCGGGAGAGGGTGAGCAGTTCTTC

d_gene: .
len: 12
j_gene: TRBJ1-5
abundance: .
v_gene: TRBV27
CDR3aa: CASGYFNQPQHF
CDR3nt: TGTGCCAGCGGGTATTTCAATCAGCCCCAGCATTTT

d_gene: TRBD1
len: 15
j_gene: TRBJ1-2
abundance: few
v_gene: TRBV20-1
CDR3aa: CSARDAQGADYGYTF
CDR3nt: TGCAGTGCTAGAGACGCACAGGGGGCGGACTATGGCTACACCTTC

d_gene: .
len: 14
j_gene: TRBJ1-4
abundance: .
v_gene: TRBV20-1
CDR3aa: CSASNPLQNEKLFF
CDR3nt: TGCAGTGCTAGTAACCCCCTCCAAAATGAAAAACTGTTTTTT

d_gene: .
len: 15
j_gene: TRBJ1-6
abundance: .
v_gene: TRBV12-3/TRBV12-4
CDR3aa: CAGSLAGVGNSPLHF
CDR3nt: TGTGCCGGCAGTTTAGCCGGGGTAGGGAATTCACCCCTCCACTTT

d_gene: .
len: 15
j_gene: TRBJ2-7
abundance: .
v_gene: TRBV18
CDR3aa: CASSSDREGAYEQYF
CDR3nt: TGTGCCAGCTCATCCGACAGGGAGGGGGCCTACGAGCAGTACTTC

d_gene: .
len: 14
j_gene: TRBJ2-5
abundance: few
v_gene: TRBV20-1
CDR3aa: CSAQRGTTQETQYF
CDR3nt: TGCAGTGCGCAGAGGGGGACTACCCAAGAGACCCAGTACTTC

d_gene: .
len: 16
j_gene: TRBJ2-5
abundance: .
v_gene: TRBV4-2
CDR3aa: CASSQDLRRGQETQYF
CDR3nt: TGTGCCAGCAGCCAAGATCTTAGGAGGGGGCAAGAGACCCAGTACTTC

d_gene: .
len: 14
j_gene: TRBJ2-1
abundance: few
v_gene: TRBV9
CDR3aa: CASSSEVASNEQFF
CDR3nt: TGTGCCAGCAGCTCCGAGGTAGCGTCCAATGAGCAGTTCTTC

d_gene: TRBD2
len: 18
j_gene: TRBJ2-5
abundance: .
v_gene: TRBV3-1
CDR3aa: CASSQDPWLAGVQETQYF
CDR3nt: TGTGCCAGCAGCCAAGATCCGTGGCTAGCGGGGGTCCAAGAGACCCAGTACTTC

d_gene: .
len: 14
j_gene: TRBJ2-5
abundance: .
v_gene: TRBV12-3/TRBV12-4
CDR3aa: CASRIQGLQETQYF
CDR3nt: TGTGCCAGCAGAATACAGGGCCTCCAAGAGACCCAGTACTTC

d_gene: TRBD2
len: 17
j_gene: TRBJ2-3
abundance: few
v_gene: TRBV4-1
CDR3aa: CASSPDLAGGLADTQYF
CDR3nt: TGCGCCAGCAGCCCCGACCTAGCGGGGGGGCTGGCAGATACGCAGTATTTT

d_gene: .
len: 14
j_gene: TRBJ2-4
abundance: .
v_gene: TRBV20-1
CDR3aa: CSARDRGAKNIQYF
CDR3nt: TGCAGTGCTAGAGATAGGGGGGCCAAAAACATTCAGTACTTC

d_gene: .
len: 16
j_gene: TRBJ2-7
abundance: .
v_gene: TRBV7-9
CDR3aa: CASSLVTGVPLGEQYF
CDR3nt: TGTGCCAGCAGCTTAGTTACGGGGGTACCTTTGGGTGAGCAGTACTTC

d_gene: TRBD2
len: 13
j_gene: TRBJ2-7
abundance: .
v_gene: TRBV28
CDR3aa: CASTSGRVYEQYF
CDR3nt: TGTGCCAGCACTAGCGGGAGGGTTTACGAGCAGTACTTC

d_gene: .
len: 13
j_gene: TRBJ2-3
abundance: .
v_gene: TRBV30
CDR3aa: CAWSVMGTDTQYF
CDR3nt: TGTGCCTGGAGTGTTATGGGAACAGATACGCAGTATTTT

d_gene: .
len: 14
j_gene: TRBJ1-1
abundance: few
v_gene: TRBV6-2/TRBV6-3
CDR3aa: CASSSFWGNTEAFF
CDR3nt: TGTGCCAGCAGTTCGTTTTGGGGGAACACTGAAGCTTTCTTT

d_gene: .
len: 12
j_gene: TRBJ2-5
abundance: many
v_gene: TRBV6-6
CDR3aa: CASSITGETQYF
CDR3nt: TGTGCCAGCAGCATAACTGGGGAGACCCAGTACTTC

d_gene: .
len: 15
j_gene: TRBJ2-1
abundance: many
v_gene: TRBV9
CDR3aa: CASSVEVGQYNEQFF
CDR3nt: TGTGCCAGCAGCGTCGAGGTCGGACAGTACAATGAGCAGTTCTTC

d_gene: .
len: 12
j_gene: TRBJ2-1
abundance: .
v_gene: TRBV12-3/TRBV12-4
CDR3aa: CARFGASHEQFF
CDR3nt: TGTGCCAGGTTCGGGGCCTCGCATGAGCAGTTCTTC

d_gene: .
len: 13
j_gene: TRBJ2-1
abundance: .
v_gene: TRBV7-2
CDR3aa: CASSLESVLEQFF
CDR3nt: TGTGCCAGCAGCTTAGAAAGTGTCCTTGAGCAGTTCTTC

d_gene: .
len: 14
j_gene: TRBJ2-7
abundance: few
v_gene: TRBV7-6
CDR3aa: CASSLQQGPYEQYF
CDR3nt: TGTGCCAGCAGCTTACAACAGGGCCCCTACGAGCAGTACTTC

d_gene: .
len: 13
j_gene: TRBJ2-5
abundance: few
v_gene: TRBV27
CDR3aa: CASSWRGWETQYF
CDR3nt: TGTGCCAGCAGTTGGCGGGGTTGGGAGACCCAGTACTTC

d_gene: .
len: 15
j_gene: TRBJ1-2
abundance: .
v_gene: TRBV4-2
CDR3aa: CASTPEAGSFGGYTF
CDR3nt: TGTGCCAGCACCCCGGAGGCAGGTTCTTTCGGGGGCTACACCTTC

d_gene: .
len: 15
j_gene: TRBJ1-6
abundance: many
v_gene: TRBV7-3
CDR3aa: CASSLIPDSNSPLHF
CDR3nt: TGTGCCAGCAGCTTAATCCCGGACAGTAATTCACCCCTCCACTTT

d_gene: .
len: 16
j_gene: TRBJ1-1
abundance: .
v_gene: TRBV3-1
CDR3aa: CASSQGPGDRGTEAFF
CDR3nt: TGTGCCAGCAGCCAAGGACCCGGGGATAGAGGGACTGAAGCTTTCTTT

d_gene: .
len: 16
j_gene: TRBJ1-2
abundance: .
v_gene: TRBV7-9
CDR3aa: CASSLAGGGITYGYTF
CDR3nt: TGTGCCAGCAGCTTAGCTGGCGGGGGAATTACCTATGGCTACACCTTC

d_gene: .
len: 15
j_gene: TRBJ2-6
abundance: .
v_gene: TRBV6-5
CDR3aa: CASSAGFSGANVLTF
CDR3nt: TGTGCCAGCAGTGCAGGGTTCTCTGGGGCCAACGTCCTGACTTTC

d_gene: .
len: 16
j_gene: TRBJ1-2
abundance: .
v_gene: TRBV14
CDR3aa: CASSQDFPPRISGYTF
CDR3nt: TGTGCCAGCAGCCAAGATTTCCCGCCCCGGATTAGTGGCTACACCTTC

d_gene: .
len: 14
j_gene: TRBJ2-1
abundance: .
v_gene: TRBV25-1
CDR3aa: CASSPMTLGNEQFF
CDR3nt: TGTGCCAGCAGTCCTATGACTCTTGGGAATGAGCAGTTCTTC

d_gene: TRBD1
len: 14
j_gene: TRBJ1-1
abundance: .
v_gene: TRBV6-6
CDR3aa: CASTATGIVTEAFF
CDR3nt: TGTGCCAGCACCGCGACAGGGATAGTGACTGAAGCTTTCTTT

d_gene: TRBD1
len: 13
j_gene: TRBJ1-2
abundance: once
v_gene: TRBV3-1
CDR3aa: CASSRQGDLGYTF
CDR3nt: TGTGCCAGCAGCCGACAGGGGGATCTGGGCTACACCTTC

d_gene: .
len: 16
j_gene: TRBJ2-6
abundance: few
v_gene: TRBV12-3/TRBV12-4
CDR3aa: CASGSLGDSGANVLTF
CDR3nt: TGTGCCAGCGGTTCCTTGGGGGACTCTGGGGCCAACGTCCTGACTTTC

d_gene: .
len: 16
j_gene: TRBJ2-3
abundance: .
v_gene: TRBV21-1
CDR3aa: CASSKAPSGGSQAQYF
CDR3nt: TGTGCCAGCAGCAAAGCGCCTAGCGGGGGATCCCAGGCGCAGTATTTT

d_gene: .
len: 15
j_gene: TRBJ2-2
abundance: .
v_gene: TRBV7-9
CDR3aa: CASSLGRHITGELFF
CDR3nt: TGTGCCAGCAGCTTAGGGAGACACATCACCGGGGAGCTGTTTTTT

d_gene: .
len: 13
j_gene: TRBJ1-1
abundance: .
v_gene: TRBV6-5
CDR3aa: CASIGSPRAEAFF
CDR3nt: TGTGCCAGCATCGGATCCCCCAGGGCTGAAGCTTTCTTT

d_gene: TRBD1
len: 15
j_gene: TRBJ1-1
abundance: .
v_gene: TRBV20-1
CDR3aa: CSARDLGQGNTEAFF
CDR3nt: TGCAGTGCTAGAGACCTGGGACAGGGGAACACTGAAGCTTTCTTT

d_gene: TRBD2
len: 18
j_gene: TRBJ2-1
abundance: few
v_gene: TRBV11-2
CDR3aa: CASSFSGGAFGSKGEQFF
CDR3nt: TGTGCCAGCAGCTTTAGCGGGGGGGCCTTTGGGAGCAAAGGTGAGCAGTTCTTC

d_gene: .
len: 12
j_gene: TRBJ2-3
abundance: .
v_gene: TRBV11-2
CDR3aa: CAGRDITDTQYF
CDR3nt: TGTGCCGGCAGGGATATCACAGATACGCAGTATTTT

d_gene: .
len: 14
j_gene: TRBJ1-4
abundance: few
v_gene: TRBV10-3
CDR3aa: CDISENSVNEKLFF
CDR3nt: TGTGACATCAGTGAGAATTCCGTTAATGAAAAACTGTTTTTT

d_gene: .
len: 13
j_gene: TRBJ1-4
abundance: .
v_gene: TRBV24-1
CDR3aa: CATQDYSNEKLFF
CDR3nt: TGTGCCACACAGGATTACTCAAATGAAAAACTGTTTTTT

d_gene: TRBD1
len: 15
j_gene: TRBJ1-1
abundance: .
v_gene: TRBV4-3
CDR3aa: CASSPQGAENTEAFF
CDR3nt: TGCGCCAGCAGCCCACAGGGGGCCGAGAACACTGAAGCTTTCTTT

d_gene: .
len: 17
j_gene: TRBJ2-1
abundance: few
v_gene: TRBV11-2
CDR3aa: CASSSRLTRDAYNEQFF
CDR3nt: TGTGCCAGCAGCTCCAGACTGACTAGGGACGCATACAATGAGCAGTTCTTC

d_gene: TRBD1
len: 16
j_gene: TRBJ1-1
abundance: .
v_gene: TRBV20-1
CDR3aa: CSARDLDRGYNTEAFF
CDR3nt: TGCAGTGCTAGAGATTTGGACAGGGGTTATAACACTGAAGCTTTCTTT

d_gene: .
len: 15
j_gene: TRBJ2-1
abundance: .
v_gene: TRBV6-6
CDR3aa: CASTRDHSPNNEQFF
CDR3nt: TGTGCCAGCACTCGGGACCATAGCCCCAACAATGAGCAGTTCTTC

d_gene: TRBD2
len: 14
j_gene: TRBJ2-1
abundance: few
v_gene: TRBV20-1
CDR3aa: CSARLSGADNEQFF
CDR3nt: TGCAGTGCTAGACTTAGCGGGGCAGACAATGAGCAGTTCTTC

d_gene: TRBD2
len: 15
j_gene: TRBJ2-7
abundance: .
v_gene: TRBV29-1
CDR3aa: CSVVGLAGPSYEQYF
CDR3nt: TGCAGCGTTGTGGGACTAGCGGGCCCCTCCTACGAGCAGTACTTC

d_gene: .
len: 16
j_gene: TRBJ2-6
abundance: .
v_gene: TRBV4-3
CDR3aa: CASSHHQGSGANVLTF
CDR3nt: TGCGCCAGCAGCCATCATCAGGGCTCTGGGGCCAACGTCCTGACTTTC

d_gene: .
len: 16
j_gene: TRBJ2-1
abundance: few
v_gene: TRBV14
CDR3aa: CASSQDTPGGYNEQFF
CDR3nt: TGTGCCAGCAGCCAAGATACCCCCGGTGGCTACAATGAGCAGTTCTTC